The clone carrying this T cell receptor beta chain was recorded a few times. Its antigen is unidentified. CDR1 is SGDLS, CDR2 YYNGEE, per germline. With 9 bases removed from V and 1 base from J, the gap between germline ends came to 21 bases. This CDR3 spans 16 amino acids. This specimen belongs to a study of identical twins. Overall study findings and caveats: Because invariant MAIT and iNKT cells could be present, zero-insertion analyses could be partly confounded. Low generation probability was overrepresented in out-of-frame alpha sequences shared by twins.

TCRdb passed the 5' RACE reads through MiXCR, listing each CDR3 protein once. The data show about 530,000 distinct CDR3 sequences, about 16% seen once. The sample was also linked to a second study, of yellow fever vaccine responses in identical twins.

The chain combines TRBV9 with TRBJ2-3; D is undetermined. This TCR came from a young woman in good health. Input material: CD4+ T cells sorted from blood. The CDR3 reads CATARSSYVGTDTQYF. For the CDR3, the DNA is TGTGCCACCGCTCGTTCTTCCTACGTGGGCACAGATACGCAGTATTTT.